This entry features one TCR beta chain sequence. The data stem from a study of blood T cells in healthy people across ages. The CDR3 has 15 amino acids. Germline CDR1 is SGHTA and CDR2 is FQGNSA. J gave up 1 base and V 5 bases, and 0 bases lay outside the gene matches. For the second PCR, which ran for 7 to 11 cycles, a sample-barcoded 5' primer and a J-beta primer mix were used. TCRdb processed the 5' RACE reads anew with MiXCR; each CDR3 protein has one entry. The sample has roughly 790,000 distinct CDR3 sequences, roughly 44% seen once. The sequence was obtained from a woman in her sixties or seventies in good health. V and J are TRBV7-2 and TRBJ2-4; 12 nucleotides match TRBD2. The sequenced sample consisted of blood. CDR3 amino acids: CASSGTSGAKNIQYF. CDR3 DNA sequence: TGTGCCAGCAGCGGGACTAGCGGGGCCAAAAACATTCAGTACTTC.